These 5 T cell receptor beta chains were sequenced from one sample in a study of T cells in Graves' hyperthyroidism and ophthalmopathy. What was amplified from RNA transcripts were TCR beta CDR3 regions. The HTBI primer set drove a first-round RT-PCR of the TCR CDR3. TCRdb itself ran the multiplex PCR reads through MiXCR, one entry per CDR3 protein. Counted here are roughly 840,000 distinct CDR3 sequences, over 35% occurring once; the ten biggest clones make up 7.5% to 9.5%. Sequencing was done on a sample of blood. These receptors were collected from a man aged 18 to 30 with Graves' hyperthyroidism.

The chain joins TRBV12-3 or TRBV12-4 to TRBJ2-7; TRBD1 agrees at 8 bases. After removal of 5 bases from V and 12 bases from J, the junction contained 15 bases not matched to a gene. CDR3 length equals 14 residues. CDR3 sequence (DNA): TGTGCCAGCAGTCCGCCGACAGGGGACTCCCCTAGGTACTTC. Amino acid sequence: CASSPPTGDSPRYF.

This clonotype has only a few counts. The DNA of the CDR3 is TGCGCCAGCAGCTTAAGGACAGGGAGGGAGCAGTACTTC. Translation gives CASSLRTGREQYF. This chain joins TRBV5-1 and TRBJ2-7, with TRBD1 matching 8 bases. CDR1 and CDR2 (germline): SGHRS, YFSETQ. Trimming at V came to 2 bases and at J to 7 bases, leaving 5 bases not matched to a gene. CDR3 length: 13 amino acids.

This clonotype was detected only a few times. The V gene is TRBV25-1, the J gene TRBJ2-7; 10 positions agree with TRBD1. Germline V lookup: CDR1 MGHDK, CDR2 SYGVNS. V lost 6 bases to trimming and J lost 5 bases; unmatched junction nucleotides: 4. The CDR3 totals 13 residues. For the CDR3, the DNA is TGTGCCAGCAGAGGACAGGGGGGTAACGAGCAGTACTTC. Protein sequence: CASRGQGGNEQYF.

Ten or more counts support this clonotype. This chain connects TRBV15 to TRBJ1-1; 11 bases are a match to TRBD1. Germline V gene data show CDR1 as LNHNV and CDR2 as YYDKDF (reference sequence). This CDR3 region has 15 residues. With 1 base clipped from V and 6 bases from J, the junction kept 4 bases outside the gene matches. The CDR3 protein is CATSRAGQGASEAFF. CDR3 DNA sequence: TGTGCCACCAGCAGAGCCGGACAGGGGGCCTCTGAAGCTTTCTTT. Filled out from reference TRBV15 and TRBJ1-1, the complete variable domain reads DAMVIQNPRYQVTQFGKPVTLSCSQTLNHNVMYWYQQKSSQAPKLLFHYYDKDFNNEADTPDNFQSRRPNTSFCFLDIRSPGLGDTAMYLCATSRAGQGASEAFFGQGTRLTVV.

There are a few counts of this clonotype. The V and J genes are TRBV25-1 and TRBJ2-6, with D perhaps matching TRBD2 (5 bases). The germline V gene encodes CDR1 MGHDK and CDR2 SYGVNS. The CDR3 contains 16 residues. Trimming pared 4 bases from V and 1 base from J, leaving 11 bases between. For the CDR3, the DNA is TGTGCCAGCAGTGCTAGTCCGGGGTCTGGGGCCAACGTCCTGACTTTC. It translates to CASSASPGSGANVLTF.